This T cell receptor (beta chain) stems from a study of T cell responses to AZD1222 COVID-19 vaccine. This CDR3 is built from 12 residues. Germline V gene sequence: CDR1 MNHEY, CDR2 SVGAGI. V was pared by 5 bases and J by 6 bases, with 10 bases between. Clones were sequenced by immunoSEQ multiplex PCR, and TCRdb holds only the in-frame ones, with some missing. This table holds more than 75,000 clones, about 91% found once. The sequence was collected from an adult in good health. This chain links TRBV6-5 with TRBJ1-1; no definite D call. The sample in question was peripheral blood, obtained on day 0 of AZD1222 vaccination. CDR3 sequence (DNA): TGTGCCAGCAGTCGGGTTTATGCTGAAGCTTTCTTT. Residues: CASSRVYAEAFF.